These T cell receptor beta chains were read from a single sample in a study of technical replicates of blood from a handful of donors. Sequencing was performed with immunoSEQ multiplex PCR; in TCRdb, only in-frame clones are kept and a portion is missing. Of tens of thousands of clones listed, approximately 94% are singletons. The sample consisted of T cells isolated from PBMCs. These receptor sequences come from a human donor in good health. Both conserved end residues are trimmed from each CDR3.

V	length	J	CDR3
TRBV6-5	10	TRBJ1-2	ASRTSAAGYT
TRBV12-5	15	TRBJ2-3	ASGLFRTADSTDTQY
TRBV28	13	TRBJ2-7	ASRITGTGSVWQY
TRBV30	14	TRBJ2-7	AWSVGSNRAHYEQY
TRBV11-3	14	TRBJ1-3	ASSLRVGARGNTIY
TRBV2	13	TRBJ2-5	ACEAQGGFQETQY
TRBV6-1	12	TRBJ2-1	ASSERGGYNEQF
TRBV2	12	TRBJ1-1	ASSEALAGHEAF
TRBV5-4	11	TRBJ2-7	ASSHPGAYEQY
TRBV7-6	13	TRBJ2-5	ASSALTGRQETQY
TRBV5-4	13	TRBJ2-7	ASRASGGSAYEQY
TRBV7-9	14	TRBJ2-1	ASSLGLAGVGDEQF
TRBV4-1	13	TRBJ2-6	ASRQGFSGANVLT
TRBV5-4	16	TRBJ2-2	ASSLRVLGLALTGELF
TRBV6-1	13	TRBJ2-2	ASTPRASGTGELF
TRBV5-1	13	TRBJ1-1	ASSFDRSGNTEAF
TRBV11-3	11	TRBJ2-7	ASSLGQAREQY
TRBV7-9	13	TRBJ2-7	ASSSAGQGSYEQY
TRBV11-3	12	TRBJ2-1	ASGPGGSYNEQF
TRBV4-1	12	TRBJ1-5	ASSQGRVNQPQH
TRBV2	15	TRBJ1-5	ASSERFIGGDMEPQH
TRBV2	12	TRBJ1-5	ASSEDRGDQPQH
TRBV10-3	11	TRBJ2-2	AISSGGTGELF
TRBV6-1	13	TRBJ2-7	ASRPETGGPYEQY
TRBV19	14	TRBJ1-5	ASSRFAGRGNQPQH
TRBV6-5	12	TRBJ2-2	ASSYRGETGELF
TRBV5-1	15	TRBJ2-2	ASSRRDMVGSSGELF
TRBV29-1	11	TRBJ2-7	SVRTGAGYEQY
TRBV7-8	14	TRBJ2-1	ASSHSRQGIHNEQF